The 8 T cell receptor beta chains in this list originate from one sample, sequenced in a study of OX40 agonist ivuxolimab in advanced cancers. The data were produced by immunoSEQ multiplex PCR, yet TCRdb's version contains in-frame clones alone and is incomplete. The sample holds tens of thousands of clones, less than 95% seen once. The sample here was CD4+ or CD8+ T cells sorted from blood, taken in a trial of the OX40 agonist ivuxolimab. These receptors came from an adult with an advanced solid tumor such as melanoma, head and neck, liver or kidney cancer.

This sequence joins TRBV28 and TRBJ2-7; D may match TRBD1 or TRBD2 (5 bases each). CDR1 is MDHEN and CDR2 is SYDVKM in the germline V gene. CDR3 length: 14 residues. The V end lost 2 bases, the J end lost 7 bases, and 15 bases lay between the germline ends. The CDR3 spells CASSLGTTTREQYV. CDR3 nucleotides: TGTGCCAGCAGTTTAGGGACCACGACCAGGGAGCAGTACGTC.

The chain recombines TRBV6-5 with TRBJ1-2, with TRBD1 as a possible D gene (5 bases). V was shortened by 6 bases and J by 8 bases, with 16 bases between the two germline ends. The CDR3 contains 13 residues. The V gene's germline CDR1 is MNHEY and CDR2 SVGAGI. CDR3 region: CASSPRDGGGYTF. The CDR3, as DNA: TGTGCCAGCAGCCCAAGGGACGGTGGGGGCTACACCTTC.

V is TRBV29-1 and J is TRBJ2-7, with 11 positions matching TRBD1. V gave up 0 bases and J gave up 6 bases; unmatched junction bases: 10. The CDR3 covers 16 residues. Germline V lookup: CDR1 SQVTM, CDR2 ANQGSEA. CDR3 amino acids: CSVEDQSGTGGTEQYF. For the CDR3, the DNA is TGCAGCGTTGAAGATCAGAGTGGGACAGGGGGTACCGAGCAGTACTTC.

The chain joins TRBV7-9 to TRBJ2-7; tentatively, D is TRBD1 (6 bases). Per germline, CDR1 SEHNR and CDR2 FQNEAQ (reference sequence). The CDR3 loop spans 14 amino acids. Trimming shortened V by 4 bases and J by 0 bases, and 10 bases separated the two germline ends. The CDR3: CASSSGQSSYEQYF. CDR3 sequence (DNA): TGTGCCAGCAGCTCAGGACAGAGCTCCTACGAGCAGTACTTC.

The rearrangement links TRBV27 to TRBJ2-1; the match to TRBD2 covers 9 bases. Per germline, CDR1 MNHEY and CDR2 SMNVEV (reference sequence). Trimming at V came to 1 base and at J to 7 bases, leaving 8 bases not matched to a gene. This CDR3 region has 16 residues. This CDR3 is CASSLLQRGARNEQFF. The CDR3 nucleotides read TGTGCCAGCAGTTTATTACAGCGGGGGGCCCGAAATGAGCAGTTCTTC.

The gene calls are TRBV19 and TRBJ2-1; D ambiguous. Germline CDR1 and CDR2: LNHDA and SQIVND (reference sequence). This CDR3 region has 14 residues. Trimming stripped 2 bases from V and 8 bases from J, with 13 bases between. CDR3 amino acids: CASSIRAPRDEQFF. CDR3 nucleotides: TGTGCCAGTAGTATACGGGCACCACGGGATGAGCAGTTCTTC.

The chain joins TRBV6-5 to TRBJ2-7; D possibly corresponds to TRBD1 (5 bases). The V end was cut by 7 bases, the J end by 0 bases, with 13 bases between. The length of the CDR3 is 14 residues. Germline CDR1 reads MNHEY; CDR2 reads SVGAGI. The CDR3 here is CASNKQVASYEQYF. For the CDR3, the DNA is TGTGCCAGCAACAAACAGGTAGCCTCCTACGAGCAGTACTTC.

This chain uses TRBV4-1 with TRBJ2-5; 14 bases are shared with TRBD2. The CDR3 loop spans 19 amino acids. From germline, CDR1 is MGHRA and CDR2 YSYEKL. Trimming took 0 bases from V and 5 from J; bases not matched to a gene: 11. The DNA for the CDR3 is TGCGCCAGCAGCCAAGATCGTGGACTAGCGGGGGGTATCGGCGAGACCCAGTACTTC. As protein: CASSQDRGLAGGIGETQYF.